What follows is one TCR beta chain and its context. This clone was picked up one time. The antigen it binds to is not known. Nothing much larger sits one base from this clone, and base qualities are not available. The CDR3 regions of human TCRbeta chains were analyzed by immunosequencing. In the authors' own workflow: TCRs in the repertoires were matched against a reference library of SARS-CoV-2-specific TCRs that had been generated with the MIRA antigen-specificity platform. Breadth was defined as the fraction of unique TCRs that were SARS-CoV-2-associated, and depth was defined as the fraction of total T cells that were SARS-CoV-2-associated. Each spike-specific TCR was assigned to its reactive spike region and to a CD4 or CD8 class using the MIRA data. Log10-transformed breadth and depth values were compared by one-way ANOVA with Sidak's multiple comparisons tests. TCRdb mirrors the immuneACCESS table, restricted to in-frame sequences. Some clones are absent from its copies; in checked studies, under half trace to an unresolved V gene, and the reason for the others is unknown. V and J calls and clone size are copied from that table; D and trimming were computed from the DNA. This sample is represented by 75,000 to 100,000 clones; 80% to 90% of them were singletons. The top ten clonotypes cover more than 1.5% of the sample.

Explained via the paper, the time point label denotes: baseline before first vaccination. Vaccinee samples were obtained from the UK trials COV001 and COV002, which included a single-blind randomized controlled phase 2/3 trial of AZD1222 (ChAdOx1 nCoV-19) in healthy adults. Trial participant PBMC samples were collected at day 0 and day 28 after the second dose for TCRbeta chain sequencing. This record belongs to a study of T cell responses to AZD1222 COVID-19 vaccine (dated by TCRdb to the early 2020s). Regarding the complete study: AZD1222 recipients whose second dose came at about 4 weeks and those whose second dose came at about 12 weeks were combined into one group, since spike-specific TCR depth and breadth did not differ between the two schedules. TCR sequencing was performed for fewer than 250 trial participants, of whom about 200 were given two doses of AZD1222 and some 26 were given two doses of MenACWY control vaccine. Trial participants were enrolled into age subgroups of 18-55, 56-69 and 70-plus years, which contained 148, 28 and 57 TCR-sequenced participants, respectively.

The germline V gene yields SGHVS for CDR1 and FQNEAQ for CDR2. V gives up 5 bases and J gives up 11 bases, and the segment between their germline ends measures 12 bases. The CDR3 contains 11 residues, cysteine and phenylalanine counted. The sequence is cut down to CDR3 DNA, 33 bases in frame from base 1. What the research found in general, with its limitations: After two AZD1222 doses, both the breadth and the depth of spike-specific TCRs were significantly higher than at day 0 and than in MenACWY recipients. Most participants were white British and females outnumbered males, and the authors suggested that clonal diversity may have been underestimated. Conclusions about previously exposed vaccinees are limited, since just five or six AZD1222 recipients were seropositive for SARS-CoV-2 at baseline. No day 14 peak-response samples were available, so repertoires were characterized only after the peak T cell response. The vaccine-associated CD4 TCRs covered the entire spike protein, and the dominant responses fell in regions 160-218 and 743-854. Reportedly, close to half of the unique spike-specific TCRs recognized epitopes lying outside the regions that are mutated in the B.1.351 and B.1.1.7 variants. The 56-69-year group was small, and its depth increase did not reach significance, likely because of low power.

Source: peripheral blood, taken on day 0 of AZD1222 vaccination. The source of this sequence is an adult in good health. The chain is assembled from TRBV7-8 and TRBJ1-1, with the identity of the D gene unclear. The CDR3 reads CASSPQSGAFF. The DNA sequence reads TGTGCCAGCAGCCCCCAGTCGGGGGCTTTCTTT.